These 32 T cell receptor beta chains came from one sample sequenced in a study of shared clonotypes between healthy human individuals. The table came from immunoSEQ multiplex PCR; TCRdb's copy has only in-frame clones and leaves some out. The sample contains just over 2,000,000 clones, 85% to 95% of which appear only once. Input material: naive CD4+ T cells sorted from blood. Noted subset: CD45RA+ positively selected. Receptor source: a man in his late teens or twenties in good health.

The gene calls are TRBV5-4 and TRBJ1-6, with unresolved D. CDR3 length: 17 amino acids. Trimming removed 3 bases at V and 7 bases at J, with 20 bases between. CDR1 is SGHNT and CDR2 is YYREEE in the germline V gene (reference sequence). The CDR3 reads CASSSTVAAGPNSPLHF. The DNA of the CDR3 is TGTGCCAGCAGCTCAACCGTGGCAGCCGGTCCAAATTCACCCCTCCACTTT. Complete variable domain (other parts from reference TRBV5-4 and TRBJ1-6): ETGVTQSPTHLIKTRGQQVTLRCSSQSGHNTVSWYQQALGQGPQFIFQYYREEENGRGNFPPRFSGLQFPNYSSELNVNALELDDSALYLCASSSTVAAGPNSPLHFGNGTRLTVT.

The chain has TRBV2 and TRBJ1-6, with TRBD1 identical over 10 bases. Germline values: CDR1 SNHLY, CDR2 FYNNEI. Trimming removed 4 bases from V and 0 bases from J; junction bases left unmatched: 12. The CDR3 spans 20 residues. Written as DNA, the CDR3 is TGTGCCAGCAGTGGAGGATCGACAGGGGGCATCGGCTCCTATAATTCACCCCTCCACTTT. Protein product: CASSGGSTGGIGSYNSPLHF.

The CDR3 spells CASSLVGGLGDTQYF. CDR3 nucleotides: TGTGCCAGCAGCTTAGTCGGGGGATTGGGAGATACGCAGTATTTT. The V gene is TRBV7-2, the J gene TRBJ2-3, with a possible D match to TRBD2 (6 bases). The ends were cut back, 1 base at V and 5 bases at J, with 13 bases in the middle. Looked up from germline, CDR1 is SGHTA and CDR2 is FQGNSA. The CDR3 covers 15 residues.

The chain joins TRBV15 to TRBJ2-1; unclear D gene. V was trimmed by 0 bases and J by 8 bases, leaving 11 bases between them. CDR3 length equals 14 residues. Germline lookup yields CDR1 LNHNV and CDR2 YYDKDF (reference sequence). The CDR3 DNA sequence: TGTGCCACCAGCAGAGATCTTCTCTCGGATGAGCAGTTCTTC. Residues: CATSRDLLSDEQFF.

The chain uses TRBV7-9 and TRBJ2-2; TRBD1 agrees at 9 bases. CDR3 length: 17 amino acids. Germline values: CDR1 SEHNR, CDR2 FQNEAQ (reference sequence). V shed 5 bases, J shed 6 bases, and the junction held 13 bases outside the gene matches. Here the CDR3 reads CASSTMTGTGRSGELFF. CDR3 DNA: TGTGCCAGCAGCACAATGACCGGGACAGGGCGTTCCGGGGAGCTGTTTTTT. Drawing the rest from reference TRBV7-9 and TRBJ2-2, the complete variable domain is DTGVSQNPRHKITKRGQNVTFRCDPISEHNRLYWYRQTLGQGPEFLTYFQNEAQLEKSRLLSDRFSAERPKGSFSTLEIQRTEQGDSAMYLCASSTMTGTGRSGELFFGEGSRLTVL.

The chain combines TRBV6-5 with TRBJ1-4; D is possibly TRBD1 (6 bases). Trimming pared 6 bases from V and 8 bases from J, leaving 13 bases between. This CDR3 has 13 amino acids. The germline V gene encodes CDR1 MNHEY and CDR2 SVGAGI. CDR3 DNA: TGTGCCAGCAGCCCGGACAGAACCGAAAAACTGTTTTTT. It translates to CASSPDRTEKLFF.

The chain combines TRBV30 with TRBJ2-2; D is unresolved. CDR3 size: 17 residues. The V gene's germline CDR1 is GTSNPN and CDR2 SVGIG (reference sequence). Between the trimmed V and J ends, which lost 0 bases and 3 bases, there was a span of 17 bases. CDR3 sequence reads: CAWSVLYRVDYTGELFF. The DNA of the CDR3 is TGTGCCTGGAGTGTTCTGTACCGGGTAGATTACACCGGGGAGCTGTTTTTT.

This sequence joins TRBV29-1 and TRBJ2-3, with 9 nucleotides matching TRBD2. Unmatched junction bases numbered 10, after V lost 7 bases and J lost 2 bases. This CDR3 spans 15 amino acids. Per the germline V gene, CDR1 is SQVTM and CDR2 is ANQGSEA. The CDR3 sequence is CSAQETSGHTDTQYF. The CDR3 DNA sequence: TGCAGCGCTCAAGAGACTAGCGGACACACAGATACGCAGTATTTT.

The chain couples TRBV6-5 to TRBJ2-4; D gene ambiguous. Germline V gene lookup returns CDR1 MNHEY and CDR2 SVGAGI. CDR3 length equals 16 residues. V was pared by 4 bases and J by 0 bases, with 13 bases between. The CDR3 is CASSLTGGVAKNIQYF. CDR3 nucleotide sequence: TGTGCCAGCAGTTTGACGGGTGGGGTAGCCAAAAACATTCAGTACTTC.

The genes are TRBV30 and TRBJ2-7; D not resolved. The V and J ends lost 2 bases and 6 bases respectively, with 14 bases between them. The CDR3 has 13 amino acids. Germline V lookup: CDR1 GTSNPN, CDR2 SVGIG (reference sequence). The CDR3 region is CAWSLERGGEQYF. The CDR3 bases are TGTGCCTGGAGTCTCGAACGAGGTGGCGAGCAGTACTTC.

This rearrangement joins TRBV11-2 to TRBJ1-6; no reliable D call. The ends were cut back, 1 base at V and 10 bases at J, with 17 bases in the middle. This CDR3 has 16 residues. The germline V gene encodes CDR1 SGHAT and CDR2 FQNNGV. CDR3 DNA: TGTGCCAGCAGCTTAGTGGGTGGTAGGGCAAGCTCACCCCTCCACTTT. Its translation: CASSLVGGRASSPLHF.

As for this clone: The same CDR3 also results from other DNA sequences found in this sample. The V and J genes are TRBV5-1 and TRBJ2-3; 7 nucleotides match TRBD1. Germline loops: CDR1 SGHRS, CDR2 YFSETQ. With 2 bases clipped from V and 5 bases from J, the junction kept 5 bases outside the gene matches. CDR3 length: 14 residues. The CDR3 reads CASSLGTAGDTQYF. The CDR3, as DNA: TGCGCCAGCAGCTTAGGGACAGCTGGAGATACGCAGTATTTT.

The chain has TRBV19 and TRBJ2-7, with 10 bases identical to TRBD2. Germline lookup yields CDR1 LNHDA and CDR2 SQIVND (reference sequence). V was pared by 4 bases and J by 4 bases, with 10 bases of the junction left unmatched. The CDR3 runs 16 residues. CDR3 sequence: CASSTKLGTSVYEQYF. In nucleotides, the CDR3 is TGTGCCAGTAGTACCAAACTCGGGACTAGCGTTTACGAGCAGTACTTC. Variable domain in full (rest from reference TRBV19 and TRBJ2-7): DGGITQSPKYLFRKEGQNVTLSCEQNLNHDAMYWYRQDPGQGLRLIYYSQIVNDFQKGDIAEGYSVSREKKESFPLTVTSAQKNPTAFYLCASSTKLGTSVYEQYFGPGTRLTVT.

This clone was recorded once. The CDR3 DNA sequence: TGCGCCAGCAGCCAAGTTTGGACCCAGGGGGCTAGGAGCAATCAGCCCCAGCATTTT. Its translation is CASSQVWTQGARSNQPQHF. The chain combines TRBV4-1 with TRBJ1-5; 8 bases are a match to TRBD1. Germline assignment: CDR1 MGHRA and CDR2 YSYEKL. With V trimmed by 1 base and J by 1 base, 12 bases remained unmatched. CDR3 length equals 19 residues.

This sequence joins TRBV7-2 and TRBJ2-1; tentative D call: TRBD1 (5 bases). With 2 bases removed from V and 8 bases from J, the gap between germline ends came to 7 bases. CDR1 and CDR2 (germline): SGHTA, FQGNSA. The CDR3 runs to 12 residues. CDR3 DNA sequence: TGTGCCAGCAGCTTACCAGGGTATGAGCAGTTCTTC. It translates to CASSLPGYEQFF.

The chain carries TRBV13 and TRBJ2-7; 9 bases map to TRBD2. J was trimmed by 7 bases and V by 0 bases; bases with no gene match: 13. Germline CDR1 PRHDT, CDR2 FYEKMQ (reference sequence). The CDR3 is 17 residues long. CDR3 sequence (DNA): TGTGCCAGCAGCTTAGGCCCCCTAGCGGGAAAACTTAGGGAGCAGTACTTC. Its translation: CASSLGPLAGKLREQYF.

V usage is TRBV2 and J usage is TRBJ2-1; tentatively, D is TRBD2 (5 bases). The V end lost 5 bases, the J end lost 6 bases, and 14 bases lay between the germline ends. CDR1 and CDR2 (germline): SNHLY, FYNNEI. The CDR3 has 14 amino acids. This chain's CDR3 is CASSKLVSVNEQFF. Here the CDR3 DNA reads TGTGCCAGCAGTAAACTAGTTTCAGTCAATGAGCAGTTCTTC.

The gene calls are TRBV10-1 and TRBJ1-1; perhaps TRBD1 as D (6 bases). In germline, CDR1 is WNHNN, CDR2 SYGVQD (reference sequence). There are 14 residues in the CDR3. Trimming removed 6 bases at V and 11 bases at J, with 22 bases between. The CDR3 DNA reads TGCGCCAGCAGCCCGAGTCCCGGGGGCGAGGGGGCTTTCTTT. This encodes CASSPSPGGEGAFF.

This chain joins TRBV6-5 and TRBJ2-7, with 8 bases that match TRBD1. With 0 bases clipped from V and 3 bases from J, the junction kept 7 bases outside the gene matches. Germline CDR1 and CDR2: MNHEY and SVGAGI. This CDR3 has 16 amino acids. In nucleotides, the CDR3 is TGTGCCAGCAGTTACTCGACCAGGGGGCGCGTCTACGAGCAGTACTTC. This gives the protein CASSYSTRGRVYEQYF.

This clone was detected only a few times. The rearrangement links TRBV19 to TRBJ2-7; D possibly matches TRBD1 or TRBD2 (5 bases each). Trimming removed 5 bases from V and 4 bases from J, with 15 bases in between. This CDR3 is built from 14 residues. The germline gives CDR1 LNHDA, CDR2 SQIVND (reference sequence). This CDR3 is CASSVSRDAYEQYF. For the CDR3, the DNA is TGTGCCAGTAGTGTCTCCCGGGACGCTTACGAGCAGTACTTC.

The chain couples TRBV11-2 to TRBJ2-7; D uncertain. The CDR3 totals 16 residues. Germline CDR1 is SGHAT and CDR2 is FQNNGV. Trimming removed 1 base at V and 4 bases at J, with 17 bases between. The CDR3 sequence is CASSLVYGDQGYEQYF. CDR3 nucleotides: TGTGCCAGCAGCTTAGTTTATGGGGATCAAGGTTACGAGCAGTACTTC. Drawing the rest from reference TRBV11-2 and TRBJ2-7, the complete variable domain is EAGVAQSPRYKIIEKRQSVAFWCNPISGHATLYWYQQILGQGPKLLIQFQNNGVVDDSQLPKDRFSAERLKGVDSTLKIQPAKLEDSAVYLCASSLVYGDQGYEQYFGPGTRLTVT.

The chain carries TRBV25-1 and TRBJ2-5, with a possible D match to TRBD2 (5 bases). CDR1 is MGHDK and CDR2 is SYGVNS in the germline V gene. The CDR3 is 15 amino acids. V shed 2 bases and J shed 0 bases, with 10 bases lying between them. CDR3 in DNA: TGTGCCAGCAGTGAACTTAGCGCCAACCAAGAGACCCAGTACTTC. Translation: CASSELSANQETQYF.

Remarks on this clone: The same CDR3 is also encoded by other DNA sequences in this sample. The chain joins TRBV30 to TRBJ1-1; D is ambiguous. Germline V gene data show CDR1 as GTSNPN and CDR2 as SVGIG (reference sequence). This CDR3 region has 11 residues. The ends were cut back, 1 base at V and 5 bases at J, with 5 bases in the middle. CDR3 region: CAWSGKTEAFF. The CDR3 nucleotides are TGTGCCTGGAGTGGCAAGACTGAAGCTTTCTTT.

The gene calls are TRBV29-1 and TRBJ2-3, with 7 nucleotides matching TRBD2. The V gene's germline CDR1 is SQVTM and CDR2 ANQGSEA. This CDR3 is 14 amino acids long. Trimming cost V 4 bases and J 8 bases; bases outside gene matches: 12. CDR3 amino acids: CSVAASGGTGTQYF. The CDR3 DNA is TGCAGCGTTGCGGCTAGCGGTGGCACGGGTACGCAGTATTTT.

A note on this clone: Within the sample, other DNA sequences also encode this same CDR3. This chain uses TRBV9 with TRBJ2-3; weak D call: TRBD1 (6 bases). Trimming pared 0 bases from V and 3 bases from J, leaving 8 bases between. The CDR3 spans 14 residues. CDR1 and CDR2 from the germline V gene are SGDLS and YYNGEE. Here the CDR3 reads CASSVGGPTDTQYF. CDR3 DNA sequence: TGTGCCAGCAGCGTAGGGGGGCCAACAGATACGCAGTATTTT. The entire variable domain, with the rest obtained from reference TRBV9 and TRBJ2-3, is as follows: DSGVTQTPKHLITATGQRVTLRCSPRSGDLSVYWYQQSLDQGLQFLIQYYNGEERAKGNILERFSAQQFPDLHSELNLSSLELGDSALYFCASSVGGPTDTQYFGPGTRLTVL.

This clone was recorded only once. CDR3 protein: CASKVDSYNEQFF. The CDR3 coding sequence is TGTGCCAGCAAAGTGGACTCCTACAATGAGCAGTTCTTC. The V and J genes are TRBV2 and TRBJ2-1; D unresolved. V shed 7 bases and J shed 0 bases, with 7 bases lying between them. There are 13 residues in the CDR3. Germline V gene data show CDR1 as SNHLY and CDR2 as FYNNEI.

Comments on this clone: Distinct nucleotide sequences in the sample also encode this CDR3. The rearrangement links TRBV18 to TRBJ2-7; D remains unclear. Per germline, CDR1 KGHSH and CDR2 LQKENI. The CDR3 contains 11 residues. Trimming took off 5 bases at V and 2 bases at J, with 4 bases between the two ends. For the CDR3, the DNA is TGTGCCAGCTCAGCAGCCTACGAGCAGTACTTC. Encoded protein: CASSAAYEQYF.

The chain couples TRBV18 to TRBJ2-7; TRBD1 is a possible D gene (6 bases). Trimming shortened V by 5 bases and J by 0 bases, and 14 bases separated the two germline ends. The CDR3 spans 15 residues. Germline V gives CDR1 KGHSH, CDR2 LQKENI. The CDR3 sequence: CASSNGQGSSYEQYF. The CDR3 DNA reads TGTGCCAGCTCAAATGGGCAGGGGTCCTCCTACGAGCAGTACTTC.

V gene TRBV10-3 combines with J gene TRBJ2-1; 11 nucleotides line up with TRBD2. V trimming: 2 bases; J trimming: 1 base; junction bases outside the gene matches: 4. The CDR3 is 17 amino acids. Germline lookup yields CDR1 ENHRY and CDR2 SYGVKD. CDR3 nucleotide sequence: TGTGCCATCAGTGAGGAGTTAGCGGGAGGGTCCTACAATGAGCAGTTCTTC. Its translation is CAISEELAGGSYNEQFF.

CDR3 region: CASSPLDRGPNGYTF. As DNA, the CDR3 is TGTGCCAGCAGCCCCTTGGACAGGGGGCCGAATGGCTACACCTTC. This chain connects TRBV11-2 to TRBJ1-2; the match to TRBD1 covers 11 bases. The CDR3 is made up of 15 amino acids. Germline V gene sequence: CDR1 SGHAT, CDR2 FQNNGV. The V and J ends lost 5 bases and 6 bases, in that order; junction bases with no gene match: 8. The variable domain in full, with the rest retrieved from reference TRBV11-2 and TRBJ1-2, is EAGVAQSPRYKIIEKRQSVAFWCNPISGHATLYWYQQILGQGPKLLIQFQNNGVVDDSQLPKDRFSAERLKGVDSTLKIQPAKLEDSAVYLCASSPLDRGPNGYTFGSGTRLTVV.

The rearrangement links TRBV6-5 to TRBJ1-2; no clear D gene. There are 14 residues in the CDR3. Germline CDR1 reads MNHEY; CDR2 reads SVGAGI. V lost 5 bases and J lost 0, with 10 bases in between. This CDR3 reads CASSVRAANYGYTF. The CDR3 DNA follows: TGTGCCAGCAGTGTAAGGGCCGCTAACTATGGCTACACCTTC.

The chain combines TRBV29-1 with TRBJ1-1; D call uncertain. The germline CDR1 and CDR2 sequences are SQVTM and ANQGSEA. CDR3 size: 13 residues. The V and J ends lost 4 bases and 3 bases respectively, with 12 bases between them. CDR3 protein: CSVVIGLDTEAFF. The CDR3 nucleotides are TGCAGCGTTGTCATAGGGTTGGACACTGAAGCTTTCTTT.